What follows are 13 T cell receptor beta chains derived from one specimen sequenced in a study of beta chain features in type 1 diabetes. Points from the study as a whole: Across all four CD4+ subsets, people with type 1 diabetes showed modestly shorter TCRB CDR3s.

Expressed TCRB transcripts were sequenced because the entire RNA isolate underwent reverse transcription. Profiling relied on immunoSEQ multiplex PCR, and the TCRdb table lists in-frame clones only, not all of them. The table includes roughly 250,000 clones, just over 20% detected once. These receptors are not linked to any known antigen. Sequenced material: naive CD4+ T cells from blood. These receptors all come from a middle-aged woman with type 1 diabetes.

This CDR3 is CASSQGDRNYGYTF. The CDR3 DNA follows: TGCGCCAGCAGCCAAGGGGACAGGAACTATGGCTACACCTTC. The chain is built from TRBV4-1 and TRBJ1-2, with 8 bases aligning to TRBD1. Germline values: CDR1 MGHRA, CDR2 YSYEKL. Trimming at V came to 1 base and at J to 2 bases, leaving 0 bases not matched to a gene. This CDR3 is built from 14 residues.

This rearrangement joins TRBV27 to TRBJ1-5; 7 nucleotides line up with TRBD1. V was pared by 8 bases and J by 6 bases, with 10 bases of the junction left unmatched. The CDR3 is 14 residues long. In germline, CDR1 is MNHEY, CDR2 SMNVEV (reference sequence). The CDR3: CASSQGVVSQPQHF. DNA of the CDR3: TGTGCCAGCTCTCAGGGGGTCGTATCTCAGCCCCAGCATTTT.

J is TRBJ2-2 and V is TRBV2, with D possibly TRBD1 on 6 matching bases. This CDR3 is built from 16 residues. Germline V gives CDR1 SNHLY, CDR2 FYNNEI. V lost 3 bases, J lost 1 base, and 12 bases lay in between. The CDR3 region has the DNA TGTGCCAGCAGTGATGTAGGGACACAGAACACCGGGGAGCTGTTTTTT. Translation gives CASSDVGTQNTGELFF. Using reference TRBV2 and TRBJ2-2 for the parts outside the CDR3, the full variable domain is EPEVTQTPSHQVTQMGQEVILRCVPISNHLYFYWYRQILGQKVEFLVSFYNNEISEKSEIFDDQFSVERPDGSNFTLKIRSTKLEDSAMYFCASSDVGTQNTGELFFGEGSRLTVL.

The rearrangement joins TRBV19 to TRBJ2-3; D might be TRBD1 (6 bases). V was shortened by 10 bases and J by 1 base, with 18 bases between the two germline ends. The germline V gene encodes CDR1 LNHDA and CDR2 SQIVND (reference sequence). This CDR3 is built from 15 residues. CDR3: CAIPQQGKGTDTQYF. The CDR3 DNA follows: TGTGCCATTCCCCAACAGGGTAAGGGCACAGATACGCAGTATTTT.

This clone was counted a few times. This chain joins TRBV6-5 and TRBJ1-2, with D perhaps matching TRBD1 (6 bases). The length of the CDR3 is 14 residues. With 8 bases removed from V and 8 bases from J, the gap between germline ends came to 21 bases. CDR1 MNHEY and CDR2 SVGAGI come from the germline V gene. CDR3 DNA sequence: TGTGCCAGCCGTGTAGCAGGCTCTACAGGGGGCTACACCTTC. It translates to CASRVAGSTGGYTF.

This clone occurred a few times. The chain couples TRBV18 to TRBJ2-7, with a possible D match to TRBD2 (6 bases). Trimming took off 1 base at V and 5 bases at J, with 15 bases between the two ends. The CDR3 has 15 residues. Germline V gene lookup returns CDR1 KGHSH and CDR2 LQKENI. CDR3 loop: CASSPLAGSGNEQYF. The DNA of the CDR3 is TGTGCCAGCTCACCACTGGCCGGGAGTGGGAACGAGCAGTACTTC.

This clone was found a few times. V usage is TRBV18 and J usage is TRBJ1-2, with a tentative D call TRBD1 (5 bases). Germline V gene lookup returns CDR1 KGHSH and CDR2 LQKENI. The V end was cut by 2 bases, the J end by 7 bases, with 14 bases between. CDR3 length equals 14 residues. The CDR3 sequence is CASSPARDFFGYTF. The CDR3, as DNA: TGTGCCAGCTCACCAGCCAGGGATTTCTTTGGCTACACCTTC.

In its sample, this clone was seen a few times. The rearrangement links TRBV7-9 to TRBJ2-5; a weak D match, TRBD2 (5 bases). The CDR3 extends over 14 amino acids. The germline gives CDR1 SEHNR, CDR2 FQNEAQ (reference sequence). The ends were cut back, 5 bases at V and 1 base at J, with 11 bases in the middle. This chain's CDR3 is CASSPYGSQETQYF. The CDR3 DNA sequence: TGTGCCAGCAGCCCCTATGGGAGCCAAGAGACCCAGTACTTC.

The V call is TRBV5-4, the J call TRBJ2-3, with 11 bases lining up with TRBD2. With V trimmed by 0 bases and J by 1 base, 10 bases remained unmatched. Germline V gene sequence: CDR1 SGHNT, CDR2 YYREEE (reference sequence). This CDR3 contains 19 residues. The DNA for the CDR3 is TGTGCCAGCAGCTTGGGGACTAGCGGGCGCTCCCGGGGCACAGATACGCAGTATTTT. Translation: CASSLGTSGRSRGTDTQYF.

This clone was observed a handful of times. The rearrangement links TRBV15 to TRBJ1-1; 7 bases fit TRBD1. Germline V gene sequence: CDR1 LNHNV, CDR2 YYDKDF (reference sequence). The ends lost 4 bases at V and 4 bases at J; junction bases unmatched: 6. The CDR3 is 14 residues long. The CDR3 loop reads CATSKGTVGTEAFF. The CDR3 region has the DNA TGTGCCACCAGCAAAGGGACAGTGGGCACTGAAGCTTTCTTT.

The J gene is TRBJ2-3, the V gene TRBV28; maybe TRBD2 (6 bases). CDR3 length: 17 residues. Trimming shortened V by 0 bases and J by 3 bases, and 16 bases separated the two germline ends. The germline gives CDR1 MDHEN, CDR2 SYDVKM. The CDR3 here is CASSLWGGRGETDTQYF. CDR3 sequence (DNA): TGTGCCAGCAGTTTATGGGGAGGACGAGGGGAAACAGATACGCAGTATTTT.

This clone was detected a few times. The V and J genes are TRBV9 and TRBJ2-1; tentative D call: TRBD2 (5 bases). Germline V CDR1 and CDR2: SGDLS, YYNGEE. Trimming removed 1 base at V and 8 bases at J, with 16 bases between. The CDR3 runs to 15 residues. Here the CDR3 reads CASSVMAGPEHEQFF. CDR3 nucleotides: TGTGCCAGCAGCGTAATGGCGGGCCCGGAACATGAGCAGTTCTTC.

This rearrangement joins TRBV30 to TRBJ2-1; no firm D call. CDR3 length: 14 residues. From germline, CDR1 is GTSNPN and CDR2 SVGIG (reference sequence). V was shortened by 5 bases and J by 2 bases, with 13 bases between the two germline ends. CDR3 in amino acids: CAWGAPRPYNEQFF. The CDR3, as DNA: TGTGCCTGGGGAGCTCCCCGACCCTACAATGAGCAGTTCTTC. Filled out from reference TRBV30 and TRBJ2-1, the complete variable domain reads SQTIHQWPATLVQPVGSPLSLECTVEGTSNPNLYWYRQAAGRGLQLLFYSVGIGQISSEVPQNLSASRPQDRQFILSSKKLLLSDSGFYLCAWGAPRPYNEQFFGPGTRLTVL.